The clone carrying this TCR beta chain was observed a few times. This sample is drawn from a study of CD8+CD57+ T cells in acquired aplastic anemia. Profiling of TCR beta VDJ combinations and CDR3 sequences used genomic DNA as template. TCRdb ran MiXCR on the reads and lists one entry per CDR3 protein. The table has under 200,000 distinct CDR3 sequences, roughly 47% seen once; the top ten hold 1.1%. CDR1 SGHVS and CDR2 FQNEAQ come from the germline V gene. The CDR3 is made up of 15 amino acids. J was trimmed by 4 bases and V by 5 bases; bases with no gene match: 11. The J gene is TRBJ2-7, the V gene TRBV7-8; 7 nucleotides align to TRBD1. This clonotype originated in a human donor in good health. Sequencing was done on a sample of sorted CD4+, CD8+, or CD8+CD57+ T cells (not recorded which) from PBMCs. CDR3 nucleotide sequence: TGTGCCAGCAGCGTCGGTGCAGGGGGTACTTACGAGCAGTACTTC. Encoded protein: CASSVGAGGTYEQYF.